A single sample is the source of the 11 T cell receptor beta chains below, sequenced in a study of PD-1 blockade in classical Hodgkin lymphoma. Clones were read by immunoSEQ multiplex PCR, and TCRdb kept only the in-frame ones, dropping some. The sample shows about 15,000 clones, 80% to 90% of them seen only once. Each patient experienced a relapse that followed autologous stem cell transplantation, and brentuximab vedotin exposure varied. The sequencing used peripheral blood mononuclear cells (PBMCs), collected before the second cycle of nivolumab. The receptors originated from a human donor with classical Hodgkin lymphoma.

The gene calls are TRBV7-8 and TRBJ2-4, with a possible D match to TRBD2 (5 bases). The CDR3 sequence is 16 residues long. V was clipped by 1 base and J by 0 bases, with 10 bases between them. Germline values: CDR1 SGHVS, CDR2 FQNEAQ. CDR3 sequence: CASSLGPGLAKNIQYF. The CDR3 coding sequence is TGTGCCAGCAGCTTAGGGCCCGGACTAGCCAAAAACATTCAGTACTTC.

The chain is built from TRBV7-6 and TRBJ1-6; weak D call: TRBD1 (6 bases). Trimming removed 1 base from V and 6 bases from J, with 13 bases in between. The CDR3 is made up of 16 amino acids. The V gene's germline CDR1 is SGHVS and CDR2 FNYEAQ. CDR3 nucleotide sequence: TGTGCCAGCAGCTTAGGCCAGACAGGACTTAATTCACCCCTCCACTTT. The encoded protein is CASSLGQTGLNSPLHF.

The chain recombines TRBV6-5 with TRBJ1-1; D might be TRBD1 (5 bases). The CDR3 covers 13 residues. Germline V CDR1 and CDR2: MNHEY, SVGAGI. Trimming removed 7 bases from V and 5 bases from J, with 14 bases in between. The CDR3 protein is CASIIQGGTEAFF. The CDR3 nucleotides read TGTGCCAGCATAATTCAGGGTGGGACTGAAGCTTTCTTT.

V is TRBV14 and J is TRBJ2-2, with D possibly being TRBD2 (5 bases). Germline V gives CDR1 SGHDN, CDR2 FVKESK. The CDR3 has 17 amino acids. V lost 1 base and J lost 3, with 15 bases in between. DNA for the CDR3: TGTGCCAGCAGCCAAGGGAGGATCGGGGTCCACACCGGGGAGCTGTTTTTT. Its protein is CASSQGRIGVHTGELFF.

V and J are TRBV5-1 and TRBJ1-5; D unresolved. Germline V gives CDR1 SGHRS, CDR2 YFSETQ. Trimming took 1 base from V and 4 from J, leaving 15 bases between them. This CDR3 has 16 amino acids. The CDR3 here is CASSLSPLTGNQPQHF. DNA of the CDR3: TGCGCCAGCAGCTTGTCTCCGCTCACGGGAAATCAGCCCCAGCATTTT. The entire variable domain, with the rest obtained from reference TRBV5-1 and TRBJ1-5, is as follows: KAGVTQTPRYLIKTRGQQVTLSCSPISGHRSVSWYQQTPGQGLQFLFEYFSETQRNKGNFPGRFSGRQFSNSRSEMNVSTLELGDSALYLCASSLSPLTGNQPQHFGDGTRLSIL.

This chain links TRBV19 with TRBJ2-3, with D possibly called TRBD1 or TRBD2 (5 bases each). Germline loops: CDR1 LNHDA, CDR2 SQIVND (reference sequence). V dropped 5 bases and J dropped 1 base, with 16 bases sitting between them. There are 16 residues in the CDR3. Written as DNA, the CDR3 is TGTGCCAGTAGTTCCGACTTTAGAGGGGGCACAGATACGCAGTATTTT. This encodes CASSSDFRGGTDTQYF.

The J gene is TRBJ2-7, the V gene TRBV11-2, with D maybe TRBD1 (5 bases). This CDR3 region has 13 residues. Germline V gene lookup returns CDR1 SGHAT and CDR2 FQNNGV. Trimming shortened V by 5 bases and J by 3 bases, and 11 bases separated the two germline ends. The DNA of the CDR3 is TGTGCCAGCAGCCCAGGGCGTTACTACGAGCAGTACTTC. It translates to CASSPGRYYEQYF.

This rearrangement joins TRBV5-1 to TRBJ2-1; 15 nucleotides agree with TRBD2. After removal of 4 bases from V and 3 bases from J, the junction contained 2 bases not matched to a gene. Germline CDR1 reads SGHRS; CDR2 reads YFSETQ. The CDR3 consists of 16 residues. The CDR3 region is CASSMGLAGGYNEQFF. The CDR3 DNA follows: TGCGCCAGCAGCATGGGACTAGCGGGGGGCTACAATGAGCAGTTCTTC.

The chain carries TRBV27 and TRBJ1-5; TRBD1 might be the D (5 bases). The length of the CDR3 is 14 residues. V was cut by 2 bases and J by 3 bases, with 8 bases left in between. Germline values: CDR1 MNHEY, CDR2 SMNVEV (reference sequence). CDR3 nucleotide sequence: TGTGCCAGCAGTTTAGTAGGGACCAATCAGCCCCAGCATTTT. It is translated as CASSLVGTNQPQHF.

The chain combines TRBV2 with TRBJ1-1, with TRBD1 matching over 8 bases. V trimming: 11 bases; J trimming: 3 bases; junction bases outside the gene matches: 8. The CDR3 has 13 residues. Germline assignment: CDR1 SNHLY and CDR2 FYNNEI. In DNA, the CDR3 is TGTGCCGGATTGACAGGGGAGGACACTGAAGCTTTCTTT. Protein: CAGLTGEDTEAFF.

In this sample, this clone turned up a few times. The CDR3 sequence: CASSFAQGNSPLHF. CDR3 DNA sequence: TGTGCCAGCAGCTTTGCACAGGGGAATTCACCCCTCCACTTT. This chain joins TRBV11-2 and TRBJ1-6, with TRBD1 matching 7 bases. CDR3 length: 14 residues. Germline V CDR1 and CDR2: SGHAT, FQNNGV. Unmatched junction bases numbered 3, after V lost 3 bases and J lost 7 bases.